This T cell receptor beta chain comes out of a study of blood T cells in healthy people across ages. About the study: Roughly one uniquely barcoded beta molecule per two T cells was captured. Notes on the study in general: Unsorted PBMC material precluded a definitive naive versus antigen-experienced comparison.

Remarks on this clonotype: Its antigen is still unknown.

Germline assignment: CDR1 MNHEY and CDR2 SVGAGI. The CDR3 has 14 residues. V lost 6 bases and J lost 6; bases outside the gene matches: 8. Next came a second PCR, run for roughly 7 to 12 cycles, which used a sample-barcoded 5' primer along with a J-beta primer mix. In TCRdb, the 5' RACE reads were re-called with MiXCR into one record per CDR3 protein. The sample has roughly 800,000 distinct CDR3 sequences, around a quarter seen once; the top ten hold under 4.5%. These data are also associated with another study on T cells of mothers and their children. That report adds: Donation was provided by three healthy Caucasian mothers along with their six children.

The chain carries TRBV6-5 and TRBJ2-5; 9 bases are shared with TRBD1. Sequencing was carried out using blood. The source of this sequence is a boy between 10 and 17 years old in good health. This CDR3 reads CASSSNRGRKTQYF. The CDR3 region has the DNA TGTGCCAGCAGCTCTAACAGGGGGCGGAAGACCCAGTACTTC.